The rows below give T cell receptor beta chains drawn from one sample of a study of OX40 agonist ivuxolimab in advanced cancers. Here immunoSEQ multiplex PCR was the method, and the copy in TCRdb shows in-frame clones only, minus some. Among fewer than 65,000 clones listed, about four fifths were seen once. Sequences were derived from CD4+ or CD8+ T cells sorted from blood, sampled in a trial of the OX40 agonist ivuxolimab. All receptors come from an adult with an advanced solid tumor such as melanoma, head and neck, liver or kidney cancer. Each CDR3 is given with its conserved first and last residue. D genes are given only for firm matches. Only part of the rows carry a size: once, few, many, or a class if the clone is expanded.

TRBV6-5,TRBD1,-,TRBJ1-2,CASSYSGTGSGYGYTF,TGTGCCAGCAGTTACTCCGGGACAGGGTCGGGCTATGGCTACACCTTC
TRBV6-1,-,-,TRBJ2-7,CASSEGTYEQYF,TGTGCCAGCAGTGAAGGCACATACGAGCAGTACTTC
TRBV28,-,once,TRBJ1-6,CASSLQGKNSPLHF,TGTGCCAGCAGTTTACAGGGTAAAAATTCACCCCTCCACTTT
TRBV2,-,-,TRBJ1-2,CASSREGLGYTF,TGTGCCAGCAGTAGGGAGGGACTTGGCTACACCTTC
TRBV4-1,TRBD1,-,TRBJ1-3,CASSLDRKVGNTIYF,TGCGCCAGCAGCCTGGACAGGAAAGTTGGAAACACCATATATTTT
TRBV10-3,-,-,TRBJ2-7,CAITEGTSYEQYF,TGTGCCATCACTGAAGGGACGTCGTACGAGCAGTACTTC
TRBV30,TRBD2,-,TRBJ2-5,CAWMYGGRGPQETQYF,TGTGCCTGGATGTATGGCGGGAGGGGCCCCCAAGAGACCCAGTACTTC
TRBV9,-,-,TRBJ2-7,CASSADWTLPYEQYF,TGTGCCAGCAGCGCGGATTGGACACTTCCCTACGAGCAGTACTTC
TRBV28,-,few,TRBJ1-4,CASSLGTPHREANEKLFF,TGTGCCAGCAGTTTGGGGACGCCCCACAGGGAAGCTAATGAAAAACTGTTTTTT
TRBV20-1,-,-,TRBJ2-5,CSAQPQETQYF,TGCAGTGCGCAACCTCAAGAGACCCAGTACTTC
TRBV7-8,-,-,TRBJ1-1,CASSLSTEAFF,TGTGCCAGCAGCTTAAGCACTGAAGCTTTCTTT
TRBV29-1,-,-,TRBJ1-1,CSVEDDQRQPAFF,TGCAGCGTTGAAGATGATCAGCGACAGCCGGCTTTCTTT
TRBV14,-,-,TRBJ1-2,CASSRIEGVRYGYTF,TGTGCCAGCAGCCGCATTGAGGGAGTCCGCTATGGCTACACCTTC
TRBV4-3,-,-,TRBJ2-1,CASSQDLRRSYNEQFF,TGCGCCAGCAGCCAAGACCTAAGGCGCTCCTACAATGAGCAGTTCTTC
TRBV10-3,-,-,TRBJ1-2,CAITDSANYGYTF,TGTGCCATCACGGACTCAGCTAACTATGGCTACACCTTC
TRBV19,TRBD1,-,TRBJ2-2,CATQGAVNTGELFF,TGTGCCACACAGGGGGCAGTTAACACCGGGGAGCTGTTTTTT
TRBV6-4,TRBD1,-,TRBJ2-5,CASSGDRGVKTQYF,TGTGCCAGCAGTGGGGACAGGGGAGTGAAGACCCAGTACTTC
TRBV7-9,TRBD1,-,TRBJ2-7,CASSRGQGLSYEQYF,TGTGCCAGCAGCCGCGGACAGGGCCTTTCCTACGAGCAGTACTTC
TRBV4-1,-,-,TRBJ1-5,CASSQDGGRSAQPQHF,TGCGCCAGCAGCCAAGATGGGGGGAGGTCGGCTCAGCCCCAGCATTTT
TRBV7-6,-,few,TRBJ1-6,CASSVTGDNSPLHF,TGTGCCAGCAGCGTGACAGGTGATAATTCACCCCTCCACTTT
TRBV9,-,-,TRBJ1-2,CASSVVPPGTF,TGTGCCAGCAGCGTAGTACCGCCGGGTACCTTC
TRBV11-3,TRBD1,-,TRBJ2-7,CASSLHSGGSYEQYF,TGTGCCAGCAGCTTACACTCAGGGGGAAGCTACGAGCAGTACTTC
TRBV19,-,-,TRBJ1-5,CASSAVSNQPQHF,TGTGCCAGTAGTGCGGTTAGCAATCAGCCCCAGCATTTT
TRBV6-6,-,few,TRBJ1-4,CASRERPKEKLFF,TGTGCCAGCAGGGAACGACCGAAGGAAAAACTGTTTTTT
TRBV12-5,-,-,TRBJ2-3,CASGRGSTDTQYF,TGTGCTTCTGGTCGGGGTAGCACAGATACGCAGTATTTT
TRBV7-8,-,once,TRBJ1-1,CASSLSWDTEAFF,TGTGCCAGCAGCTTAAGTTGGGACACTGAAGCTTTCTTT
TRBV6-6,TRBD1,-,TRBJ1-1,CASLKGALAEAFF,TGTGCCAGCCTGAAGGGGGCGCTTGCTGAAGCTTTCTTT
TRBV5-4,-,-,TRBJ2-5,CASSLGGQQETQYF,TGTGCCAGCAGCTTGGGAGGACAGCAAGAGACCCAGTACTTC
TRBV19,-,-,TRBJ1-6,CASSIGPPQGASPLHF,TGTGCCAGTAGTATAGGTCCACCCCAGGGAGCTTCACCCCTCCACTTT
TRBV6-6,-,-,TRBJ1-6,CASSYRRDSPLHF,TGTGCCAGCAGTTACCGGCGGGATTCACCCCTCCACTTT
TRBV4-2,-,-,TRBJ2-7,CASSLASGEQYF,TGTGCCAGCAGCTTGGCGTCGGGGGAGCAGTACTTC
TRBV28,-,-,TRBJ2-7,CASSLWGEAEQYF,TGTGCCAGCAGTTTATGGGGGGAGGCCGAGCAGTACTTC
TRBV15,TRBD1,-,TRBJ2-5,CATSRLRTGSETQYF,TGTGCCACCAGCCGCCTTAGGACAGGTTCCGAGACCCAGTACTTC
TRBV7-9,-,-,TRBJ1-3,CASSSGFSAGNTIYF,TGTGCCAGCAGCTCCGGGTTCTCGGCTGGAAACACCATATATTTT
TRBV11-2,TRBD2,-,TRBJ2-7,CASSFLTSGGPYEQYF,TGTGCCAGCAGCTTCCTGACTAGCGGGGGTCCCTACGAGCAGTACTTC
TRBV2,-,-,TRBJ2-1,CASSPAYPSYNEQFF,TGTGCCAGCAGTCCAGCTTACCCCTCCTACAATGAGCAGTTCTTC
TRBV6-1,-,-,TRBJ2-1,CASSFQLQPEQFF,TGTGCCAGCAGTTTTCAGCTCCAGCCTGAGCAGTTCTTC
TRBV5-1,TRBD1,-,TRBJ2-7,CASSLEQGVVGEQYF,TGCGCCAGCAGCTTGGAACAGGGGGTTGTGGGTGAGCAGTACTTC
TRBV6-6,TRBD1,-,TRBJ2-1,CASRTGTGDNEQFF,TGTGCCAGCAGGACCGGGACAGGGGACAATGAGCAGTTCTTC
TRBV4-1,TRBD1,-,TRBJ2-7,CASSSHRDRGSYEQYF,TGCGCCAGCAGCTCCCACCGGGACAGGGGCTCCTACGAGCAGTACTTC
TRBV2,-,-,TRBJ2-1,CASSESRGNEQFF,TGTGCCAGCAGTGAGTCCCGGGGCAATGAGCAGTTCTTC
TRBV18,-,-,TRBJ1-1,CASLPFGTNTEAFF,TGTGCCAGCTTACCGTTTGGAACGAACACTGAAGCTTTCTTT
TRBV5-1,-,-,TRBJ2-7,CASSLGSGAEQYF,TGCGCCAGCAGCTTGGGCTCAGGGGCCGAGCAGTACTTC
TRBV19,-,-,TRBJ1-2,CASSETFNYGYTF,TGTGCCAGTAGTGAGACATTTAACTATGGCTACACCTTC
TRBV7-2,TRBD2,-,TRBJ2-3,CASEASGSPDTQYF,TGTGCCAGCGAAGCTAGCGGGAGCCCCGATACGCAGTATTTT
TRBV29-1,-,-,TRBJ2-1,CSVEGEGVTYNEQFF,TGCAGCGTTGAAGGGGAAGGGGTCACCTACAATGAGCAGTTCTTC
TRBV7-2,-,few,TRBJ1-1,CASSLQGWNTEAFF,TGTGCCAGCAGCCTACAGGGCTGGAACACTGAAGCTTTCTTT
TRBV6-5,-,-,TRBJ1-4,CASRDRGRGDEKLFF,TGTGCCAGCAGGGACCGGGGTAGGGGAGATGAAAAACTGTTTTTT
TRBV2,-,-,TRBJ1-5,CASRKEVHQNQPQHF,TGTGCCAGCAGGAAGGAGGTACACCAGAATCAGCCCCAGCATTTT
TRBV2,-,-,TRBJ2-5,CASSGTENQETQYF,TGTGCCAGCAGTGGGACAGAGAACCAAGAGACCCAGTACTTC
TRBV7-2,-,-,TRBJ2-5,CASSPSVQETQYF,TGTGCCAGCAGCCCCTCGGTACAAGAGACCCAGTACTTC
TRBV18,-,once,TRBJ1-1,CASSPEVNTEAFF,TGTGCCAGCTCCCCGGAGGTGAACACTGAAGCTTTCTTT